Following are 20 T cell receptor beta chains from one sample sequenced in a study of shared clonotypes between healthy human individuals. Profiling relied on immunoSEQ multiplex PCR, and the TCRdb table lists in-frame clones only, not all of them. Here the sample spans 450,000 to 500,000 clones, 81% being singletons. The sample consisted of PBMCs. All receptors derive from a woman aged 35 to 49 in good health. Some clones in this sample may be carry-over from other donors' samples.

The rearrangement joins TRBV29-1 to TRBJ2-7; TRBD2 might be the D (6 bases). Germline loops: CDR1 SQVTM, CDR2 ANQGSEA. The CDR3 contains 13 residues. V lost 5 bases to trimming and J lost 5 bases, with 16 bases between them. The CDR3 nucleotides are TGCAGCGTTACTGTTGGCGGGAACAACGAGCAGTACTTC. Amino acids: CSVTVGGNNEQYF.

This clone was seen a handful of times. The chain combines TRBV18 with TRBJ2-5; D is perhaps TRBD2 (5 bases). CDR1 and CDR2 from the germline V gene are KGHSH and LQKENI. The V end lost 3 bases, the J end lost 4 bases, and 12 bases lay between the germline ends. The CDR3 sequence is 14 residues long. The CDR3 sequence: CASSPLSGGETQYF. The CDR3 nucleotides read TGTGCCAGCTCACCCCTTAGTGGAGGAGAGACCCAGTACTTC.

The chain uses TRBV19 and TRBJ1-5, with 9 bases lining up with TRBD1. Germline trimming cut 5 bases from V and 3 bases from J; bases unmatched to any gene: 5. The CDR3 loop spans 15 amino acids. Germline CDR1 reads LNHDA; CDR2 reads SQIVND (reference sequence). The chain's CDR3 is CASSVGQGLNQPQHF. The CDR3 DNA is TGTGCCAGTAGTGTGGGACAGGGTCTCAATCAGCCCCAGCATTTT.

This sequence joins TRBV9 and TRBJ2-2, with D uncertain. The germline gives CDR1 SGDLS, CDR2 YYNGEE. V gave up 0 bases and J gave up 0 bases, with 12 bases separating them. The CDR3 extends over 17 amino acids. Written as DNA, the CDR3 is TGTGCCAGCAGCGTAGGCCTACGGCTCTCGAACACCGGGGAGCTGTTTTTT. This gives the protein CASSVGLRLSNTGELFF. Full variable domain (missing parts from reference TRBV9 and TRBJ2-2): DSGVTQTPKHLITATGQRVTLRCSPRSGDLSVYWYQQSLDQGLQFLIQYYNGEERAKGNILERFSAQQFPDLHSELNLSSLELGDSALYFCASSVGLRLSNTGELFFGEGSRLTVL.

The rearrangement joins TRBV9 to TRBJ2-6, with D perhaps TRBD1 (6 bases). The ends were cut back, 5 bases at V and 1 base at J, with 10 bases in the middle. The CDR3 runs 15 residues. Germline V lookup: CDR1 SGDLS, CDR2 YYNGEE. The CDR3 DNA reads TGTGCCAGCAGGGGTACAGGGTCTGGGGCCAACGTCCTGACTTTC. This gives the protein CASRGTGSGANVLTF.

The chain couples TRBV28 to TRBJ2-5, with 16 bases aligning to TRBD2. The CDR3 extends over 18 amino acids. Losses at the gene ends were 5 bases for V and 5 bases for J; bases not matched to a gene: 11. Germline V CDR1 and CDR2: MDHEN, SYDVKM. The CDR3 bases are TGTGCCAGCAGTCGAGGGACAGTGGGACTAGCGGGAGGGGAGACCCAGTACTTC. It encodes CASSRGTVGLAGGETQYF. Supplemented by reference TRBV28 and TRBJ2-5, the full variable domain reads DVKVTQSSRYLVKRTGEKVFLECVQDMDHENMFWYRQDPGLGLRLIYFSYDVKMKEKGDIPEGYSVSREKKERFSLILESASTNQTSMYLCASSRGTVGLAGGETQYFGPGTRLLVL.

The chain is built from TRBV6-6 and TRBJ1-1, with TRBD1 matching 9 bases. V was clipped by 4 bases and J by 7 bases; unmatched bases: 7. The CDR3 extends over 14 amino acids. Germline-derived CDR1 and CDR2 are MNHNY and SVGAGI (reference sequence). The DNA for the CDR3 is TGTGCCAGCAGTTTAGGGGACAGGGTCGTTGAAGCTTTCTTT. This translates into CASSLGDRVVEAFF.

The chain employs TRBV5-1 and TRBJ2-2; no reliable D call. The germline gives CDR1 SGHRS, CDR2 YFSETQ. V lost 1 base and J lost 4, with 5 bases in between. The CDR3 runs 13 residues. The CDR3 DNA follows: TGCGCCAGCAGCTTGAGGACCACCGGGGAGCTGTTTTTT. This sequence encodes CASSLRTTGELFF.

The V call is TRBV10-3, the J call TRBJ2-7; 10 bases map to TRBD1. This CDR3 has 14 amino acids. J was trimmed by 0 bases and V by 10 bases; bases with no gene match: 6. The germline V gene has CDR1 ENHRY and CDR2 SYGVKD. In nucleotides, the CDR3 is TGTGCCACCCGTCGACAGGGGGCCTCCTACGAGCAGTACTTC. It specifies CATRRQGASYEQYF.

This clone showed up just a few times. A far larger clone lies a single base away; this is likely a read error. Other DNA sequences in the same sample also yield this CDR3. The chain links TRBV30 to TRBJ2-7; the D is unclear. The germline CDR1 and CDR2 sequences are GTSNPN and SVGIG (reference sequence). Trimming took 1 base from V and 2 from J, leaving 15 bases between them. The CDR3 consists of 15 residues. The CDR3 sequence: CAWSAVAGRAYEQYF. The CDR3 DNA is TGTGCCTGGAGTGCGGTAGCTGGAAGGGCCTACGAGCAGTACTTC. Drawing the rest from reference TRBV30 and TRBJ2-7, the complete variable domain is SQTIHQWPATLVQPVGSPLSLECTVEGTSNPNLYWYRQAAGRGLQLLFYSVGIGQISSEVPQNLSASRPQDRQFILSSKKLLLSDSGFYLCAWSAVAGRAYEQYFGPGTRLTVT.

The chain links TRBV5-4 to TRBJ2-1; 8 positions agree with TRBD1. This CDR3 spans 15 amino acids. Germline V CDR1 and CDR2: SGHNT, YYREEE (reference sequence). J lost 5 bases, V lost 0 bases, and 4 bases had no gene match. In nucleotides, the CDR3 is TGTGCCAGCAGCTTGGTGGACAGGGCCGACAATGAGCAGTTCTTC. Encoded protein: CASSLVDRADNEQFF. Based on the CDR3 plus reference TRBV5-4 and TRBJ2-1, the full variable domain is ETGVTQSPTHLIKTRGQQVTLRCSSQSGHNTVSWYQQALGQGPQFIFQYYREEENGRGNFPPRFSGLQFPNYSSELNVNALELDDSALYLCASSLVDRADNEQFFGPGTRLTVL.

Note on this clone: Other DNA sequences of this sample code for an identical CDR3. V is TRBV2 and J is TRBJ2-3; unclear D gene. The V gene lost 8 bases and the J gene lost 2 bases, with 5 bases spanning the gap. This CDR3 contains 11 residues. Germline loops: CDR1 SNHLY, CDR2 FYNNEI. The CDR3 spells CASGYTDTQYF. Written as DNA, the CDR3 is TGTGCCAGCGGTTACACAGATACGCAGTATTTT.

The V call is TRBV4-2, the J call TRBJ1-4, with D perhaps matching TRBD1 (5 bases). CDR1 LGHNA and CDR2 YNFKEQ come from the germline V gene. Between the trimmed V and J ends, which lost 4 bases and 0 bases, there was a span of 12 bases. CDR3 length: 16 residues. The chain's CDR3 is CASSRTGDATNEKLFF. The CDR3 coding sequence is TGTGCCAGCAGCCGTACTGGGGACGCAACTAATGAAAAACTGTTTTTT.

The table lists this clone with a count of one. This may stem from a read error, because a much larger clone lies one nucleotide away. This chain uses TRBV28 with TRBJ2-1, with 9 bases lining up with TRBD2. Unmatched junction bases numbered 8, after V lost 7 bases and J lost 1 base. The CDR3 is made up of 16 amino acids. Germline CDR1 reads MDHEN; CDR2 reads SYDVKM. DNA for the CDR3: TGTGCCAGCATACAAACCGCGGGAGGGTCCTACAATGAGCAGTTCTTC. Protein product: CASIQTAGGSYNEQFF.

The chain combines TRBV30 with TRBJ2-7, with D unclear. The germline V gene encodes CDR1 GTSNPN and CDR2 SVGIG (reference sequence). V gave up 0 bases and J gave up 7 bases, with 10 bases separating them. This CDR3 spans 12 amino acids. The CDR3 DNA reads TGTGCCTGGAGTGTCAGGAGAGCGGAGCAGTACTTC. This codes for CAWSVRRAEQYF. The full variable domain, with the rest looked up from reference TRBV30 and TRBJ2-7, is SQTIHQWPATLVQPVGSPLSLECTVEGTSNPNLYWYRQAAGRGLQLLFYSVGIGQISSEVPQNLSASRPQDRQFILSSKKLLLSDSGFYLCAWSVRRAEQYFGPGTRLTVT.

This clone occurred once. The CDR3 DNA reads TGTGCCAGCAGTCAGGGGACAGCCTACGAGCAGTACTTC. Its protein is CASSQGTAYEQYF. The rearrangement uses TRBV27 and TRBJ2-7, with 7 bases lining up with TRBD1. In germline, CDR1 is MNHEY, CDR2 SMNVEV (reference sequence). The CDR3 contains 13 residues. V lost 5 bases to trimming and J lost 2 bases; unmatched junction nucleotides: 3.

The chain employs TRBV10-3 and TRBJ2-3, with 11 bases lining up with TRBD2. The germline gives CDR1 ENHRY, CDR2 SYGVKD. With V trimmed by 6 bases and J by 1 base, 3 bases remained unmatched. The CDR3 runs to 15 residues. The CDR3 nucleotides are TGTGCCATCAGCGAGGGACTAGCGGGCACAGATACGCAGTATTTT. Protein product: CAISEGLAGTDTQYF.

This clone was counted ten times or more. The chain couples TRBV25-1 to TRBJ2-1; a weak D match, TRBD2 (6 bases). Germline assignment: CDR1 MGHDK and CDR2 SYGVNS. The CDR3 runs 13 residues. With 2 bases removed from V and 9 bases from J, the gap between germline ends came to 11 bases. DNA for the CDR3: TGTGCCAGCAGTGAAACCCGGGGGAGTGAGCAGTTCTTC. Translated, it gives CASSETRGSEQFF.

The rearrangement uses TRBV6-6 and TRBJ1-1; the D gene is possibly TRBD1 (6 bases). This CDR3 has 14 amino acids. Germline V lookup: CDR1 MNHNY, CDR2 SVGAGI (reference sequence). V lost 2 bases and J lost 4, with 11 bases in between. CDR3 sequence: CASSYGGRSTEAFF. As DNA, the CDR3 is TGTGCCAGCAGTTACGGGGGCCGGAGCACTGAAGCTTTCTTT.

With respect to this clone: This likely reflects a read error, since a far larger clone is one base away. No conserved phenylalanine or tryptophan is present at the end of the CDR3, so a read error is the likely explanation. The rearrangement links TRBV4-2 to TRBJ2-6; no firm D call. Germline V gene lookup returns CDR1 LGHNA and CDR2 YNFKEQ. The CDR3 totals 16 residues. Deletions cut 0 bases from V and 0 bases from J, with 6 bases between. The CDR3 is CASSQEYSSGANVLTL. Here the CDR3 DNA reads TGTGCCAGCAGCCAAGAGTATAGCTCTGGGGCCAACGTCCTGACTCTC.